These 16 T cell receptor beta chains originate from one sample sequenced in a study of T-cell reconstitution after alpha-beta-depleted transplantation in children. Unique molecular identifiers were built into the TCRbeta library. TCRdb reprocessed the PCR reads via MiXCR and lists one record per CDR3 protein. The sample includes some 110,000 distinct CDR3 sequences, 10% seen only once; the top ten take 34%. The specimen was PBMCs, collected before TCRalphabeta/CD19-depleted stem cell transplant. Receptors were obtained from a boy younger than 10 with acute lymphoblastic leukemia, due to receive a stem cell transplant.

V is TRBV24-1 and J is TRBJ2-1, with TRBD2 matching over 7 bases. With V trimmed by 6 bases and J by 0 bases, 16 bases remained unmatched. Germline loops: CDR1 KGHDR, CDR2 SFDVKD. This CDR3 region has 19 residues. The CDR3 protein is CATSPRAGLKLSSYNEQFF. CDR3 nucleotides: TGTGCCACCAGTCCCCGAGCGGGGCTAAAACTCAGCTCCTACAATGAGCAGTTCTTC.

The chain recombines TRBV7-8 with TRBJ2-1, with TRBD2 matching over 10 bases. This CDR3 has 17 amino acids. Germline values: CDR1 SGHVS, CDR2 FQNEAQ. With V trimmed by 5 bases and J by 5 bases, 12 bases remained unmatched. This CDR3 reads CASSEMASGRANNEQFF. The CDR3 bases are TGTGCCAGCAGCGAAATGGCGAGCGGGAGGGCCAACAATGAGCAGTTCTTC.

This clonotype was seen a handful of times. The rearrangement links TRBV5-5 to TRBJ2-5; D possibly corresponds to TRBD1 (5 bases). This CDR3 comprises 14 residues. Trimming cost V 2 bases and J 5 bases, with 13 bases left between them. Germline assignment: CDR1 SGHKS and CDR2 YYEKEE (reference sequence). CDR3: CASSFQGPRETQYF. The CDR3 DNA sequence: TGTGCCAGCAGCTTTCAGGGCCCCCGGGAGACCCAGTACTTC.

V and J are TRBV20-1 and TRBJ2-1; the D gene is possibly TRBD2 (5 bases). Trimming took 6 bases from V and 8 from J, leaving 17 bases between them. CDR3 size: 13 residues. The germline CDR1 and CDR2 sequences are DFQATT and SNEGSKA (reference sequence). CDR3 protein: CSAEGTVYYEQFF. In nucleotides, the CDR3 is TGCAGTGCAGAGGGTACAGTTTACTATGAGCAGTTCTTC.

The sample holds a few counts of this clonotype. The chain employs TRBV7-2 and TRBJ1-4; D not certain. CDR3 size: 15 residues. Germline V CDR1 and CDR2: SGHTA, FQGNSA. Trimming took off 5 bases at V and 5 bases at J, with 15 bases between the two ends. This CDR3 reads CASSRIGSSNEKLFF. DNA of the CDR3: TGTGCCAGCAGCCGGATAGGGTCTTCAAATGAAAAACTGTTTTTT. Based on the CDR3 plus reference TRBV7-2 and TRBJ1-4, the full variable domain is GAGVSQSPSNKVTEKGKDVELRCDPISGHTALYWYRQSLGQGLEFLIYFQGNSAPDKSGLPSDRFSAERTGGSVSTLTIQRTQQEDSAVYLCASSRIGSSNEKLFFGSGTQLSVL.

The rearrangement links TRBV5-1 to TRBJ1-1; the D is unclear. Trimming removed 1 base from V and 5 bases from J, with 18 bases in between. The CDR3 length is 16 residues. Germline V gene sequence: CDR1 SGHRS, CDR2 YFSETQ. The CDR3 is CASSLNPQGETTEAFF. CDR3 DNA sequence: TGCGCCAGCAGCTTGAACCCCCAAGGCGAAACGACTGAAGCTTTCTTT.

V and J are TRBV10-3 and TRBJ2-3; 7 bases are a match to TRBD2. The CDR3 contains 12 residues. After removal of 5 bases from V and 6 bases from J, the junction contained 2 bases not matched to a gene. Germline CDR1 and CDR2: ENHRY and SYGVKD. In DNA form, the CDR3 reads TGTGCCATCAGTAGTAGCGGGGATACGCAGTATTTT. Its translation is CAISSSGDTQYF.

The gene calls are TRBV7-2 and TRBJ1-6; the match to TRBD1 covers 8 bases. Germline CDR1 reads SGHTA; CDR2 reads FQGNSA. This CDR3 contains 15 residues. J lost 10 bases, V lost 5 bases, and 10 bases had no gene match. The CDR3 sequence is CASSARQGTGSPLHF. The CDR3 DNA reads as TGTGCCAGCAGCGCCCGACAGGGGACCGGGTCACCCCTCCACTTT.

This clonotype has at least ten counts. The J gene is TRBJ2-1, the V gene TRBV4-1, with 9 bases identical to TRBD2. V lost 3 bases and J lost 3; bases outside the gene matches: 15. This CDR3 comprises 19 residues. Germline V CDR1 and CDR2: MGHRA, YSYEKL. CDR3 protein: CASSHARSRLAVNYNEQFF. CDR3 coding DNA: TGCGCCAGCAGCCACGCAAGATCTAGACTAGCGGTTAACTACAATGAGCAGTTCTTC.

The table lists this clonotype with a few counts. The chain combines TRBV5-1 with TRBJ2-7; 7 bases agree with TRBD2. After removal of 5 bases from V and 6 bases from J, the junction contained 11 bases not matched to a gene. This CDR3 contains 14 residues. The germline CDR1 and CDR2 sequences are SGHRS and YFSETQ. This CDR3 reads CASSIGGSVSEQYF. In DNA, the CDR3 is TGCGCCAGCAGTATCGGCGGGAGTGTATCCGAGCAGTACTTC. Full variable domain (remainder filled in from reference TRBV5-1 and TRBJ2-7): KAGVTQTPRYLIKTRGQQVTLSCSPISGHRSVSWYQQTPGQGLQFLFEYFSETQRNKGNFPGRFSGRQFSNSRSEMNVSTLELGDSALYLCASSIGGSVSEQYFGPGTRLTVT.

This clonotype was seen a few times. An end of the junction differs from the germline gene, which may be a read error. The chain uses TRBV5-1 and TRBJ2-3, with 7 nucleotides matching TRBD2. This CDR3 is 16 amino acids long. Germline-derived CDR1 and CDR2 are SGHRS and YFSETQ. CDR3 residues: CASILDPGRIADTQYF. The CDR3 coding sequence is TGCGCCAGCATCTTGGATCCCGGGAGGATTGCAGATACGCAGTATTTT. Using reference TRBV5-1 and TRBJ2-3 for the parts outside the CDR3, the full variable domain is KAGVTQTPRYLIKTRGQQVTLSCSPISGHRSVSWYQQTPGQGLQFLFEYFSETQRNKGNFPGRFSGRQFSNSRSEMNVSTLELGDSALYLCASILDPGRIADTQYFGPGTRLTVL.

This clonotype has more than one count but fewer than ten. The CDR3 reads CASSLTPPRQPQHF. CDR3 in DNA: TGTGCCAGCAGTTTGACTCCCCCGCGGCAGCCCCAGCATTTT. V and J are TRBV12-3 or TRBV12-4 and TRBJ1-5, with no clear D. The ends were cut back, 3 bases at V and 7 bases at J, with 13 bases in the middle. The CDR3 covers 14 residues.

The chain couples TRBV20-1 to TRBJ2-1; D remains ambiguous. Germline V CDR1 and CDR2: DFQATT, SNEGSKA (reference sequence). The CDR3 consists of 11 residues. Trimming stripped 3 bases from V and 2 bases from J, with 2 bases between. The CDR3 region is CSARTYNEQFF. The CDR3 DNA follows: TGCAGTGCTAGGACCTACAATGAGCAGTTCTTC.

This clonotype was seen only a few times. The chain joins TRBV27 to TRBJ1-1; 9 nucleotides agree with TRBD1. CDR1 is MNHEY and CDR2 is SMNVEV in the germline V gene (reference sequence). This CDR3 contains 15 residues. Trimming removed 5 bases from V and 6 bases from J; junction bases left unmatched: 10. The CDR3 loop reads CASSPWDRVFSEAFF. Here the CDR3 DNA reads TGTGCCAGCAGTCCCTGGGACAGGGTTTTCTCTGAAGCTTTCTTT.

This clonotype was seen ten or more times. The CDR3, as DNA: TGCAGTGCTAGAGATAGGAGGACAGCCTTGAACACTGAAGCTTTCTTT. This gives the protein CSARDRRTALNTEAFF. The gene calls are TRBV20-1 and TRBJ1-1; tentative D call: TRBD1 (6 bases). V gave up 0 bases and J gave up 0 bases, with 14 bases separating them. The germline CDR1 and CDR2 sequences are DFQATT and SNEGSKA (reference sequence). This CDR3 has 16 residues.

The CDR3 here is CAISAGLGGVYNEQFF. The CDR3 nucleotides are TGTGCCATCAGTGCAGGACTAGGGGGGGTCTACAATGAGCAGTTCTTC. The chain carries TRBV10-3 and TRBJ2-1, with TRBD2 as a possible D gene (7 bases). Germline CDR1 is ENHRY and CDR2 is SYGVKD. Trimming pared 4 bases from V and 3 bases from J, leaving 16 bases between. The CDR3 is 16 residues long.